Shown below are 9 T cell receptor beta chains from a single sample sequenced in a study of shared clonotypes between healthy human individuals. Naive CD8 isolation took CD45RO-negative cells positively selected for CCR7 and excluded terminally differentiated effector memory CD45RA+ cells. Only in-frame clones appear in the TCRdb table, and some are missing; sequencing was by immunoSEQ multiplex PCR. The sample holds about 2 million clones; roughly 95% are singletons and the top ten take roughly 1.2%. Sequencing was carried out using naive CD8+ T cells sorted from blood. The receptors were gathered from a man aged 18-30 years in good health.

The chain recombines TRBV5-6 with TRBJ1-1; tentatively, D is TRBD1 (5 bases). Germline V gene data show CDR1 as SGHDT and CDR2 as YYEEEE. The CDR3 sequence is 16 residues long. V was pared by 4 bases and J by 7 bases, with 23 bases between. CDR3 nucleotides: TGTGCCAGCAGCCCCCTTTATGACAGCTCAGAACTTGAAGCTTTCTTT. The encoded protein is CASSPLYDSSELEAFF.

The CDR3 region is CAWGPGGATGNTIYF. CDR3 nucleotides: TGTGCCTGGGGGCCCGGTGGGGCGACTGGAAACACCATATATTTT. The V gene is TRBV30, the J gene TRBJ1-3; TRBD1 is a possible D gene (5 bases). This CDR3 has 15 amino acids. The V end lost 5 bases, the J end lost 2 bases, and 16 bases lay between the germline ends. Per germline, CDR1 GTSNPN and CDR2 SVGIG (reference sequence). The variable domain in full, with the rest retrieved from reference TRBV30 and TRBJ1-3, is SQTIHQWPATLVQPVGSPLSLECTVEGTSNPNLYWYRQAAGRGLQLLFYSVGIGQISSEVPQNLSASRPQDRQFILSSKKLLLSDSGFYLCAWGPGGATGNTIYFGEGSWLTVV.

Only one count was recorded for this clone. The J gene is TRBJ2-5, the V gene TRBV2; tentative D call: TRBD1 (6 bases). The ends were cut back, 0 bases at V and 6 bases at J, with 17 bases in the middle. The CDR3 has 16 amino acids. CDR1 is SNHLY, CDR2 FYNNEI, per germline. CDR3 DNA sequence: TGTGCCAGCAGTGAAGCGGTATCAGGGGTGGCGAAGACCCAGTACTTC. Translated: CASSEAVSGVAKTQYF.

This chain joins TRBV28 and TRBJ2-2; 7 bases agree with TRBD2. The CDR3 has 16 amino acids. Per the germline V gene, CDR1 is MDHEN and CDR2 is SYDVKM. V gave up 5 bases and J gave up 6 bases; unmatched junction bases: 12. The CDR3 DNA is TGTGCCAGCAGTCCCCGGGACTACTTTTACGCCGGGGAGCTGTTTTTT. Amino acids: CASSPRDYFYAGELFF.

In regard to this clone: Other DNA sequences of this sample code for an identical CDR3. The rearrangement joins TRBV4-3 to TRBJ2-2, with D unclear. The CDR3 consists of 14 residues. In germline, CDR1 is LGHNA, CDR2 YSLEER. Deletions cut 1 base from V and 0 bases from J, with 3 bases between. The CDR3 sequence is CASSQGANTGELFF. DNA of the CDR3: TGCGCCAGCAGCCAAGGTGCGAACACCGGGGAGCTGTTTTTT.

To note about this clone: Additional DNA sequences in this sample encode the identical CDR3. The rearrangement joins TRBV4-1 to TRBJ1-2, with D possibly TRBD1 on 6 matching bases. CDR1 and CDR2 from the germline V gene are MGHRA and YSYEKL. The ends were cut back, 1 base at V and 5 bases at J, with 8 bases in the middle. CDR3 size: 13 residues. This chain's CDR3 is CASSQGTVYGYTF. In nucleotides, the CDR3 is TGCGCCAGCAGCCAAGGGACAGTTTATGGCTACACCTTC.

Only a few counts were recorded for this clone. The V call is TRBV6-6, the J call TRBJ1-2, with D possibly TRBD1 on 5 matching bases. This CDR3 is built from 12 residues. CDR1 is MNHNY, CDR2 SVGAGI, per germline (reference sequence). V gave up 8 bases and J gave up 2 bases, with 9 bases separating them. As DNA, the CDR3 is TGTGCCAGCGGGGCTAACAACTATGGCTACACCTTC. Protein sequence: CASGANNYGYTF.

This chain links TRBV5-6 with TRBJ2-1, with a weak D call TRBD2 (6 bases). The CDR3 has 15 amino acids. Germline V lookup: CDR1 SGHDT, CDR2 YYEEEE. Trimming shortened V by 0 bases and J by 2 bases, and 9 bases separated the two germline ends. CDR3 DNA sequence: TGTGCCAGCAGCTTGGTTAGCGGTACCTACAATGAGCAGTTCTTC. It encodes CASSLVSGTYNEQFF. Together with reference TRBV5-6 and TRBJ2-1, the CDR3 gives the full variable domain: DAGVTQSPTHLIKTRGQQVTLRCSPKSGHDTVSWYQQALGQGPQFIFQYYEEEERQRGNFPDRFSGHQFPNYSSELNVNALLLGDSALYLCASSLVSGTYNEQFFGPGTRLTVL.

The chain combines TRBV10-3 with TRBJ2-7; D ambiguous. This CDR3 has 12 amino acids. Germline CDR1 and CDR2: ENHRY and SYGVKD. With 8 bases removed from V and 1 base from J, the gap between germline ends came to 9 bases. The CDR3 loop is CAIGPPSYEQYF. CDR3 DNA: TGTGCCATCGGGCCACCATCCTACGAGCAGTACTTC.